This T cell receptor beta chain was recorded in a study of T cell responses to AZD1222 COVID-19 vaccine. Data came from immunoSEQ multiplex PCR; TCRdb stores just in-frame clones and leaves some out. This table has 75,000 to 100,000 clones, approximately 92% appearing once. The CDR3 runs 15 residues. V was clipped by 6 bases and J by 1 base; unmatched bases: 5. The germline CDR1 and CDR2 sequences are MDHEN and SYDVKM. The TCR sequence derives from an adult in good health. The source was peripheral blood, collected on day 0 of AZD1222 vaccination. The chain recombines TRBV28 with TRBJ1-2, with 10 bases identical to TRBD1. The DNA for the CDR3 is TGTGCCAGCAGGGATCGGACAGGGGGTAACTATGGCTACACCTTC. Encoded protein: CASRDRTGGNYGYTF.